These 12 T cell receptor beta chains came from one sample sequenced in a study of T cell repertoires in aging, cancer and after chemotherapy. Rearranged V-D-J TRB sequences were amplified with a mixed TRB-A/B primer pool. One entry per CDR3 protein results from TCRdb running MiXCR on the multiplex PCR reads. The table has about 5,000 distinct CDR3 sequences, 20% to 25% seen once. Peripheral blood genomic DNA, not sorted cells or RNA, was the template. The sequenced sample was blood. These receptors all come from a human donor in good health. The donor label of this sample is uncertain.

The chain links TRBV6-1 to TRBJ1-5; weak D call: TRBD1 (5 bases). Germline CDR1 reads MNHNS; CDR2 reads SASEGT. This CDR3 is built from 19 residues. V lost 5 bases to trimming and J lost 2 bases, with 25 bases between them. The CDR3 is CASSYSGRALTGGNQPQHF. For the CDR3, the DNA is TGTGCCAGCAGTTACTCGGGCAGGGCACTAACGGGAGGCAATCAGCCCCAGCATTTT.

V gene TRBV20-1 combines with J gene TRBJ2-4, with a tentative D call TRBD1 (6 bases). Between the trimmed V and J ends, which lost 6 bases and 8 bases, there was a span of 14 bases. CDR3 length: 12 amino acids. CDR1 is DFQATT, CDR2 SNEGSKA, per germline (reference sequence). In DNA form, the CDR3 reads TGCAGTGCGCAGAACAAGGGGGACATTCAGTACTTC. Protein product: CSAQNKGDIQYF.

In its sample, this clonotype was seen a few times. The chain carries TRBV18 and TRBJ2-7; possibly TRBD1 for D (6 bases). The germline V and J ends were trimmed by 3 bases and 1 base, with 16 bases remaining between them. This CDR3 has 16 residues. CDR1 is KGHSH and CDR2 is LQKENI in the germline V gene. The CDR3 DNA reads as TGTGCCAGCTCACCCGTTGTGACAGGCCGTTCCTACGAGCAGTACTTC. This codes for CASSPVVTGRSYEQYF.

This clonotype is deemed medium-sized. CDR3 residues: CASSYSVGEASYGYTF. The CDR3 DNA reads TGTGCCAGCAGTTACTCGGTTGGTGAGGCTAGCTATGGCTACACCTTC. V is TRBV6-5 and J is TRBJ1-2; D is unresolved. The CDR3 is made up of 16 amino acids. Between the trimmed V and J ends, which lost 0 bases and 4 bases, there was a span of 15 bases. Germline-derived CDR1 and CDR2 are MNHEY and SVGAGI.

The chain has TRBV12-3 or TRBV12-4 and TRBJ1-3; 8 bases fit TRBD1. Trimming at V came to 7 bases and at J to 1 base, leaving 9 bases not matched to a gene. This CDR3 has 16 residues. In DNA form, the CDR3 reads TGTGCCAGCACCCCAGGGGGCGTCGGTTCTGGAAACACCATATATTTT. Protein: CASTPGGVGSGNTIYF.

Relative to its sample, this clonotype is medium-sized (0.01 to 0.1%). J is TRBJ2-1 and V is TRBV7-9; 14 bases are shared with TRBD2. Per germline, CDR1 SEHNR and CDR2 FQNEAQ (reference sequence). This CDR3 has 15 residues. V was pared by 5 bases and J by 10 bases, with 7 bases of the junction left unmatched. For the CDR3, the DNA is TGTGCCAGCAGCACGGGACTAGCGGGAGTAGGGGAGCAGTTCTTC. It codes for CASSTGLAGVGEQFF. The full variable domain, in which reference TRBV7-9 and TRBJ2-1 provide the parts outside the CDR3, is DTGVSQNPRHKITKRGQNVTFRCDPISEHNRLYWYRQTLGQGPEFLTYFQNEAQLEKSRLLSDRFSAERPKGSFSTLEIQRTEQGDSAMYLCASSTGLAGVGEQFFGPGTRLTVL.

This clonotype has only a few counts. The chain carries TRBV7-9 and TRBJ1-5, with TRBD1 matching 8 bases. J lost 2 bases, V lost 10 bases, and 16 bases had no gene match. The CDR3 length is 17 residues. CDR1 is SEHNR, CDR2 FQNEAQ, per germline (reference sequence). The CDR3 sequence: CAIRPPPGQERNQPQHF. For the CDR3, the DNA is TGTGCCATCCGCCCACCACCGGGACAGGAACGCAATCAGCCCCAGCATTTT.

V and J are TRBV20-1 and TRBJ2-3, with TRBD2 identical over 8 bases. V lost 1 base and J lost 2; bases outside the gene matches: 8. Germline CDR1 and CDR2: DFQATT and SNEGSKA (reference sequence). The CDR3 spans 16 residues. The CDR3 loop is CSARASSGTVTDTQYF. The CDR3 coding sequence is TGCAGTGCTAGAGCCAGTAGCGGGACCGTCACAGATACGCAGTATTTT.

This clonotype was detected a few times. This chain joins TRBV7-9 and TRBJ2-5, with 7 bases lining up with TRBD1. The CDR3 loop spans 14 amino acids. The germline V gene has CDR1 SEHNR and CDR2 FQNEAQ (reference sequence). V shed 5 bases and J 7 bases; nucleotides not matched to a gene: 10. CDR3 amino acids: CASSPFGTVGTQYF. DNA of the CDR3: TGTGCCAGCAGCCCTTTCGGGACAGTCGGGACCCAGTACTTC.

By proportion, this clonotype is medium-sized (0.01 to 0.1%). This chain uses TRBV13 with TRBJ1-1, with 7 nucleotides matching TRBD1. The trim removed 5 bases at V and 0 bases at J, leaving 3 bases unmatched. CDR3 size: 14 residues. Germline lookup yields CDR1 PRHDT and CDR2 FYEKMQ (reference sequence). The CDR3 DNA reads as TGTGCCAGCAGCCGGGGACAGCTGAACACTGAAGCTTTCTTT. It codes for CASSRGQLNTEAFF.

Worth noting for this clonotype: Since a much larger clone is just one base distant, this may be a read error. The chain's CDR3 is CAIRAYETGQLFF. In DNA, the CDR3 is TGTGCCATCAGAGCTTACGAGACCGGGCAGCTGTTTTTT. J is TRBJ2-2 and V is TRBV10-3; no clear D. The CDR3 is 13 residues long. Germline assignment: CDR1 ENHRY and CDR2 SYGVKD.

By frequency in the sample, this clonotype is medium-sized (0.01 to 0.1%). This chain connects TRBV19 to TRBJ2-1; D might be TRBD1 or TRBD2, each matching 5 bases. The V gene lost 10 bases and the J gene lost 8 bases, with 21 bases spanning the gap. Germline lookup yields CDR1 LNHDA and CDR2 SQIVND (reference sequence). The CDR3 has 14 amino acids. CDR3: CATKRGEKMDEQFF. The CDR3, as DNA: TGTGCCACTAAGAGAGGGGAGAAGATGGATGAGCAGTTCTTC.